The 10 T cell receptor beta chains listed next were all sequenced from one sample in a study of CD8+CD57+ T cells in acquired aplastic anemia. Flow cytometry had shown expanded CD8+CD57+ cells in the patients chosen for sequencing. Genomic DNA, serving as template, underwent TCR beta VDJ and CDR3 profiling. TCRdb recomputed calls from the reads with MiXCR, one row per CDR3 protein. This table holds roughly 170,000 distinct CDR3 sequences, less than 50% found once. Sequenced material: sorted CD4+, CD8+, or CD8+CD57+ T cells (not recorded which) from PBMCs. The receptors stem from a human donor with aplastic anemia.

This clonotype was observed a handful of times. The chain combines TRBV9 with TRBJ1-6, with D perhaps matching TRBD1 (5 bases). The germline V gene has CDR1 SGDLS and CDR2 YYNGEE. The CDR3 has 14 amino acids. V was trimmed by 4 bases and J by 5 bases, leaving 10 bases between them. CDR3 sequence: CASSIGTDNSPLHF. The DNA for the CDR3 is TGTGCCAGCAGCATCGGGACGGATAATTCACCCCTCCACTTT.

V is TRBV9 and J is TRBJ1-6, with a weak D call TRBD1 (6 bases). V was cut by 3 bases and J by 0 bases, with 16 bases left in between. Germline V lookup: CDR1 SGDLS, CDR2 YYNGEE. This CDR3 spans 18 amino acids. CDR3 region: CASSDPRQGSSYNSPLHF. The CDR3, as DNA: TGTGCCAGCAGCGACCCACGGCAGGGGAGCTCCTATAATTCACCCCTCCACTTT.

CDR3 loop: CATGQGLANEKLFF. The CDR3 nucleotides are TGTGCCACGGGACAGGGGTTGGCTAATGAAAAACTGTTTTTT. This chain joins TRBV10-3 and TRBJ1-4; the match to TRBD1 covers 10 bases. The germline gives CDR1 ENHRY, CDR2 SYGVKD. With V trimmed by 10 bases and J by 3 bases, 5 bases remained unmatched. This CDR3 is built from 14 residues.

The chain employs TRBV19 and TRBJ1-6, with D maybe TRBD1 (5 bases). Trimming took off 7 bases at V and 14 bases at J, with 12 bases between the two ends. The CDR3 length is 11 residues. In germline, CDR1 is LNHDA, CDR2 SQIVND (reference sequence). As DNA, the CDR3 is TGTGCCAGTATGGAGGGGATCACCCTCCACTTT. Protein sequence: CASMEGITLHF.

Turning to this clonotype: This may be a read error: a much more frequent sequence differs by one nucleotide. This chain links TRBV6-5 with TRBJ1-4; 7 bases are a match to TRBD1. The CDR3 extends over 14 amino acids. CDR1 is MNHEY, CDR2 SVGAGI, per germline. DNA of the CDR3: TGTGCCAGCAGTTACTCGTCAGGGGGGGAAAAACTGTCTTTT. It yields the protein CASSYSSGGEKLSF.

V and J are TRBV13 and TRBJ2-2; the D is unclear. This CDR3 is 15 amino acids long. From germline, CDR1 is PRHDT and CDR2 FYEKMQ (reference sequence). V was clipped by 7 bases and J by 6 bases, with 18 bases between them. Written as DNA, the CDR3 is TGTGCCAGCACCCTAGGGCTAGTCGAGGCCGGGGAGCTGTTTTTT. Translated, it gives CASTLGLVEAGELFF. Based on the CDR3 plus reference TRBV13 and TRBJ2-2, the full variable domain is AAGVIQSPRHLIKEKRETATLKCYPIPRHDTVYWYQQGPGQDPQFLISFYEKMQSDKGSIPDRFSAQQFSDYHSELNMSSLELGDSALYFCASTLGLVEAGELFFGEGSRLTVL.

The rearrangement joins TRBV24-1 to TRBJ2-3; the D gene could be TRBD1 or TRBD2 (5 bases each). Germline lookup yields CDR1 KGHDR and CDR2 SFDVKD. This CDR3 has 17 amino acids. V lost 0 bases, J lost 0 bases, and 12 bases lay in between. The CDR3 nucleotides read TGTGCCACCAGTGATTTGCCGGGACGGGCGAGCACAGATACGCAGTATTTT. Residues: CATSDLPGRASTDTQYF.

This clonotype was recorded many times. CDR3: CASSLNAPGLSYGYTF. The DNA for the CDR3 is TGTGCCAGCAGCTTAAATGCACCCGGGCTAAGTTATGGCTACACCTTC. The rearrangement uses TRBV11-2 and TRBJ1-2, with D uncertain. Germline loops: CDR1 SGHAT, CDR2 FQNNGV. V was pared by 2 bases and J by 5 bases, with 18 bases between. The CDR3 contains 16 residues.

This chain joins TRBV19 and TRBJ2-1, with 13 bases aligning to TRBD2. V dropped 6 bases and J dropped 8; count of bases not matched to a gene: 10. From germline, CDR1 is LNHDA and CDR2 SQIVND (reference sequence). CDR3 length: 16 residues. The CDR3 loop reads CASRHTGTSGTDEQFF. CDR3 nucleotides: TGTGCCAGTAGGCATACCGGGACTAGCGGGACGGATGAGCAGTTCTTC.

This clonotype was seen only a few times. The chain combines TRBV18 with TRBJ2-1, with D perhaps TRBD1 or TRBD2 (6 bases each). V lost 4 bases and J lost 2, with 15 bases in between. This CDR3 region has 16 residues. From germline, CDR1 is KGHSH and CDR2 LQKENI. CDR3 coding DNA: TGTGCCAGCTCACTATTGTCGGGGGCCCCCTACAATGAGCAGTTCTTC. It yields the protein CASSLLSGAPYNEQFF.